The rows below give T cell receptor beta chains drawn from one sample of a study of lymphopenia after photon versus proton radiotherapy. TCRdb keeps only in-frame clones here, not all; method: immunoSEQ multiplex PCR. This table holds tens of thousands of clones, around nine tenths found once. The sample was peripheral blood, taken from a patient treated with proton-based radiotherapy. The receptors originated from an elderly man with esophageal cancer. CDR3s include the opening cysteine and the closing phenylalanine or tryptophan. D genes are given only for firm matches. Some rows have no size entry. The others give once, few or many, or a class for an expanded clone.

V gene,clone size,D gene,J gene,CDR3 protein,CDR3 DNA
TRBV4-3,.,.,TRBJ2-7,CASSQGVGFQINSYEQYF,TGCGCCAGCAGCCAAGGAGTAGGGTTCCAAATCAACTCCTACGAGCAGTACTTC
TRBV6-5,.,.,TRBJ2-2,CASSFFISGELFF,TGTGCCAGCAGTTTTTTCATTTCCGGGGAGCTGTTTTTT
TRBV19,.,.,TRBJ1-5,CASTTEARPQHF,TGTGCCAGTACCACGGAGGCCCGGCCCCAGCATTTT
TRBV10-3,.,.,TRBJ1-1,CAISEWADRTNTEAFF,TGTGCCATCAGTGAGTGGGCTGATAGGACTAACACTGAAGCTTTCTTT
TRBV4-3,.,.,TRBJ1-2,CASSPRTDLYGYTF,TGCGCCAGCAGCCCCCGGACCGATCTCTATGGCTACACCTTC
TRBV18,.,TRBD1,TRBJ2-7,CASSPGQGFSYEQYF,TGTGCCAGCTCACCGGGACAGGGCTTTTCCTACGAGCAGTACTTC
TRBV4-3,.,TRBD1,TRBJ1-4,CASSQDHGRGREKLFF,TGCGCCAGCAGCCAAGATCACGGCAGGGGGCGTGAAAAACTGTTTTTT
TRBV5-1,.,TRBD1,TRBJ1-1,CASSFMTGMGTEAFF,TGCGCCAGCAGCTTCATGACAGGGATGGGCACTGAAGCTTTCTTT
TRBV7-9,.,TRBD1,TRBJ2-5,CASSIDRGRETQYF,TGTGCCAGCAGCATTGACAGGGGGCGGGAGACCCAGTACTTC
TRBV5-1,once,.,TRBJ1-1,CASSLEAMGNTEAFF,TGCGCCAGCAGCTTGGAAGCAATGGGGAACACTGAAGCTTTCTTT
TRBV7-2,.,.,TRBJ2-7,CASSLVWQGLYEQYF,TGTGCCAGCAGCTTAGTTTGGCAGGGTCTCTACGAGCAGTACTTC
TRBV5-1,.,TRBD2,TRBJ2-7,CASSPRTSGPYEQYF,TGCGCCAGCAGCCCCCGGACTAGCGGGCCCTACGAGCAGTACTTC
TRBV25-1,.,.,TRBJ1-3,CASSKNSDSGNTIYF,TGTGCCAGCAGTAAAAACAGTGACTCTGGAAACACCATATATTTT
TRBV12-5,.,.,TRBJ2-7,CASGLVSATPYEQYF,TGTGCTAGTGGTTTGGTTTCAGCGACCCCCTACGAGCAGTACTTC
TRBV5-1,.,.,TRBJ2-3,CASSLESTGKTDTQYF,TGCGCCAGCAGCTTGGAGTCTACAGGGAAGACAGATACGCAGTATTTT
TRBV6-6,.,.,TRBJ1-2,CASSYSSGSAPTF,TGTGCCAGCAGTTACTCGTCGGGCTCAGCCCCCACCTTC
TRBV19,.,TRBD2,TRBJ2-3,CASSLGLVGTDTQYF,TGTGCCAGTAGTCTTGGACTAGTGGGCACAGATACGCAGTATTTT
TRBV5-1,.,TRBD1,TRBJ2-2,CASSPGQGIHTGELFF,TGCGCCAGCAGCCCTGGACAGGGGATACACACCGGGGAGCTGTTTTTT
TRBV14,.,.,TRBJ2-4,CASSQVSALNIQYF,TGTGCCAGCAGCCAAGTATCAGCTCTAAACATTCAGTACTTC
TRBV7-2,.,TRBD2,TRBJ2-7,CASSPTRLAVPPLEQYF,TGTGCCAGCAGCCCAACTCGACTAGCGGTTCCCCCCCTGGAGCAGTACTTC
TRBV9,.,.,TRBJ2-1,CASSINRNPNEQFF,TGTGCCAGCAGCATCAACAGAAATCCGAATGAGCAGTTCTTC
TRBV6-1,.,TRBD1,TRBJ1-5,CASSEVQGDQPQHF,TGTGCCAGCAGTGAAGTACAGGGGGATCAGCCCCAGCATTTT
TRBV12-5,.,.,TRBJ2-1,CASARDGAYNEQFF,TGTGCTAGTGCCAGGGACGGGGCCTACAATGAGCAGTTCTTC
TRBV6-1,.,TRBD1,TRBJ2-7,CASSEARGQGSGEQYF,TGTGCCAGCAGTGAAGCGAGGGGACAGGGGAGTGGGGAGCAGTACTTC
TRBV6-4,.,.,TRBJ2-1,CASSDSGELVDNEQFF,TGTGCCAGCAGTGACTCGGGCGAGTTAGTCGACAATGAGCAGTTCTTC
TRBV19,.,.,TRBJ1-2,CASGGLYGYTF,TGTGCCAGCGGAGGCCTCTATGGCTACACCTTC
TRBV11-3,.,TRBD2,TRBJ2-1,CASSTSGSNEQFF,TGTGCCAGCAGCACTAGCGGGAGCAATGAGCAGTTCTTC
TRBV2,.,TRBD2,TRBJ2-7,CASSGLAGGHEQYF,TGTGCCAGCAGTGGACTAGCGGGAGGGCACGAGCAGTACTTC
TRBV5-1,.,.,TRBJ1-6,CASSLDSRNSPLHF,TGCGCCAGCAGCTTGGACAGCAGAAATTCACCCCTCCACTTT
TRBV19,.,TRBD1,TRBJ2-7,CASSTTGKLSYEQYF,TGTGCCAGTAGTACGACAGGGAAGTTGTCCTACGAGCAGTACTTC
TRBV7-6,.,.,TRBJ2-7,CASSPGPANTYEQYF,TGTGCCAGCAGCCCCGGGCCAGCCAATACCTACGAGCAGTACTTC
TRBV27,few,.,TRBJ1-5,CASTPCNSQHF,TGTGCCAGCACCCCCTGTAACTCCCAGCATTTT
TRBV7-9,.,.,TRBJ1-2,CASSTEGVGGYTF,TGTGCCAGCAGCACTGAGGGGGTCGGTGGCTACACCTTC
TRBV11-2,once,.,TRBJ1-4,CASRGFSNEKLFF,TGTGCCAGCAGGGGGTTCAGTAATGAAAAACTGTTTTTT
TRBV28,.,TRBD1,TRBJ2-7,CASSGDSYEQYF,TGTGCCAGCAGTGGGGACAGCTACGAGCAGTACTTC
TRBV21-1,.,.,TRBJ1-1,CASSKRQGGAFF,TGTGCCAGCAGCAAGAGACAGGGGGGAGCTTTCTTT
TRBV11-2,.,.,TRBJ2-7,CASSTLTSNPWEQYF,TGTGCCAGCAGCACCCTAACTAGCAACCCTTGGGAGCAGTACTTC
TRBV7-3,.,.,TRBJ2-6,CASSSQGTGANVLTF,TGTGCCAGCAGCTCACAGGGAACTGGGGCCAACGTCCTGACTTTC
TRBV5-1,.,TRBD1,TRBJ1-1,CASSSGQGNTEAFF,TGCGCCAGCAGCTCCGGACAGGGGAACACTGAAGCTTTCTTT
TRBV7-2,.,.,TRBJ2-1,CASSVTWWTDNEQFF,TGTGCCAGCAGCGTGACTTGGTGGACCGACAATGAGCAGTTCTTC
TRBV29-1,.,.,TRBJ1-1,CSVAGGNTEAFF,TGCAGCGTTGCGGGGGGGAACACTGAAGCTTTCTTT
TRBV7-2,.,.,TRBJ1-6,CASSLVPSSYNSPLHF,TGTGCCAGCAGCTTAGTTCCGAGCTCCTATAATTCACCCCTCCACTTT
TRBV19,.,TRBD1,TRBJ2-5,CASSTGRMGTQYF,TGTGCCAGCTCGACAGGGCGAATGGGGACCCAGTACTTC
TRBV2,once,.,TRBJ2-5,CASTKEVTNQETQYF,TGTGCCAGCACTAAAGAGGTGACAAACCAAGAGACCCAGTACTTC